This TCR beta chain was observed in a study of T cell responses to AZD1222 COVID-19 vaccine. The CDR3 length is 16 residues. With 5 bases clipped from V and 9 bases from J, the junction kept 12 bases outside the gene matches. CDR1 and CDR2 from the germline V gene are LNHNV and YYDKDF (reference sequence). Study-wide results and caveats: A mostly white British donor set with more females was recruited, and clonal diversity was possibly underestimated.

Of note for this clone: Its specificity is unknown.

Here immunoSEQ multiplex PCR was the method, and the copy in TCRdb shows in-frame clones only, minus some. The sample shows approximately 200,000 clones, more than 85% of them seen only once. J is TRBJ2-1 and V is TRBV15; 11 nucleotides line up with TRBD2. This TCR came from an adult who received the AZD1222 COVID-19 vaccine. The sample here was peripheral blood, taken 28 days after the second AZD1222 dose. The CDR3 DNA reads as TGTGCCACCAGCCCCCGGGGTAGCGGGAGGGCGGCTGAGCAGTTCTTC. It encodes CATSPRGSGRAAEQFF.